Given below is one TCR beta chain in context. Produced via immunoSEQ multiplex PCR; TCRdb's table is partial and in-frame only. Altogether 350,000 to 450,000 clones are present, roughly 94% being singletons, with the ten largest covering about 3.8%. The CDR3 extends over 16 amino acids. Per the germline V gene, CDR1 is SGHRS and CDR2 is YFSETQ. V dropped 2 bases and J dropped 1; count of bases not matched to a gene: 7. The sample originates from a study of Ad26.COV2.S vaccination and SARS-CoV-2 variants. The V and J genes are TRBV5-1 and TRBJ2-7, with TRBD2 matching over 9 bases. Sequenced here: peripheral blood, sampled after recovery from COVID-19. The TCR was taken from a human donor who had recovered from COVID-19. The CDR3 protein is CASSLQLAGISYEQYF. CDR3 in DNA: TGCGCCAGCAGCTTACAGCTAGCGGGGATATCCTACGAGCAGTACTTC.